Sequencing of this TCR beta chain was carried out in a study of T cell responses to AZD1222 COVID-19 vaccine. This clone was counted a single time. Its antigen remains unidentified. Sequenced by immunoSEQ multiplex PCR; TCRdb stores in-frame clones only, minus some. The table records about 53,000 clones, 87% of them present only once. Findings and caveats of the study: Baseline serostatus was positive in only six AZD1222 recipients. The donors showed a predominance of white British ancestry and of females, with possible underestimation of clonal diversity.

The clonotype originates from an adult who received the AZD1222 COVID-19 vaccine. The sequenced sample was peripheral blood, obtained 28 days after the second AZD1222 dose.

This CDR3 reads CASLGRGSEKLFF. The CDR3, as DNA: TGTGCCAGCTTGGGCAGGGGGTCGGAAAAACTGTTTTTT. This sequence joins TRBV3-1 (or the pseudogene TRBV3-2) and TRBJ1-4; the match to TRBD1 covers 7 bases. The ends lost 8 bases at V and 8 bases at J; junction bases unmatched: 8. This CDR3 has 13 residues. In germline, CDR1 is LGHDT, CDR2 YNNKEL (reference sequence).